This T cell receptor (beta chain) was observed in a study of Ad26.COV2.S vaccination and SARS-CoV-2 variants. Study results and caveats: Substantial breadth in spike-specific CD8+ and CD4+ T cell responses was reportedly seen after vaccination.

V was cut by 7 bases and J by 0 bases, with 7 bases left in between. Germline V CDR1 and CDR2: MDHEN, SYDVKM. There are 14 residues in the CDR3. The treatment denotes: about 20 received Ad26.COV2.S at low or high dose, single or two shots; 5 received placebo; per-sample allocation not given. After the first vaccine or placebo injection, samples were drawn on day 63. About this clone itself: The antigen is not known. Other nucleotide sequences in the sample specify the same CDR3.

Here immunoSEQ multiplex PCR was the method, and the copy in TCRdb shows in-frame clones only, minus some. The table has a few hundred thousand clones, roughly four fifths seen once. The gene calls are TRBV28 and TRBJ1-6; no clear D gene. This specimen consisted of peripheral blood, obtained in a trial of Ad26.COV2.S vaccine versus placebo. This clonotype was sampled from a person between 18 and 65 years old who received the Ad26.COV2.S COVID-19 vaccine or a placebo. CDR3 DNA sequence: TGTGCCAGCAATCCGAGCTCCTATAATTCACCCCTCCACTTT. Encoded protein: CASNPSSYNSPLHF.